The clone carrying this TCR beta chain turned up a few times. Its specificity is unknown. The CDR3 length is 13 residues. Trimming took off 4 bases at V and 1 base at J, with 8 bases between the two ends. Germline V gene data show CDR1 as SEHNR and CDR2 as FQNEAQ (reference sequence). Assay: immunoSEQ multiplex PCR; the TCRdb copy retains only in-frame clones and omits some. This sample has roughly 20,000 clones, with approximately 74% found just once. This specimen belongs to a study of somatic mutations in cytotoxic T cells in rheumatoid arthritis. Whole-study context: The researchers flow-sorted some T-cell populations stained with V beta antibodies and got nearly 100% purity, and these included V beta1+ cells sequenced for TCRB.

Study results and caveats: A significant difference in CD8+ T-cell clonality was not found between rheumatoid arthritis patients and age-matched healthy controls. The slightly lower representation of TRBV07 among rheumatoid arthritis patients did not undergo correction for multiple comparisons.

The chain couples TRBV7-9 to TRBJ2-7; D unclear. The sample was CD8+ T cells sorted from blood. The receptor was derived from a man aged 55 to 70 in good health. The CDR3 spells CASSSSWSYEQYF. In nucleotides, the CDR3 is TGTGCCAGCAGCTCCAGTTGGTCCTACGAGCAGTACTTC.